The sequence of this TCR beta chain was determined in a study of shared clonotypes between healthy human individuals. As for the study in general: The plates for each donor numbered three CD4 naive, three CD4 memory, two CD8 naive and one CD8 memory.

Naive CD8 cells, CD45RO-negative and positively selected for CCR7, excluded terminally differentiated effector memory CD45RA+ cells. The CDR3 covers 13 residues. Germline V CDR1 and CDR2: MDHEN, SYDVKM. Across several immunoSEQ plates, the genomic DNA of each subset was split evenly. Using around 180 ng DNA, around 30,000 T cell genomes, the sorted-subset replicate PCRs were run. Here immunoSEQ multiplex PCR was the method, and the copy in TCRdb shows in-frame clones only, minus some. The sample consists of over 2 million clones, less than 95% of them appearing once. This TCR came from a man in his late teens or twenties in good health. The V gene is TRBV28, the J gene TRBJ2-5; no definite D call. The J call may be wrong; the DNA end is better matched by TRBJ2-7. Sequencing was carried out using naive CD8+ T cells sorted from blood. The CDR3 DNA reads TGTGCCAGCAGTTTAATCGAGAGCCACGAGCAGTACTTC. Protein product: CASSLIESHEQYF.